These T cell receptor beta chains were read from a single sample in a study of blood T cells in healthy people across ages. TCRdb reprocessed the 5' RACE reads with MiXCR, giving one entry per CDR3 protein. Among around 1,600,000 distinct CDR3 sequences, about 42% were seen once, and the ten largest hold about 4%. Sequencing was carried out using blood. The receptors shown here come from a woman under 30 in good health. Each CDR3 is given with its conserved first and last residue. A D gene is named only where the DNA matches it firmly. Clone size is given for some rows only: seen once, a few or many times, or a class if the clone is expanded.

>14|TRBJ1-5|TRBV6-6|.|.
CDSSYSRSNQPQHF
>13|TRBJ2-7|TRBV6-2/TRBV6-3|TRBD2|few
CASRKGLVYEQYF
>14|TRBJ2-1|TRBV29-1|.|.
CSVGERVSYNEQFF
>13|TRBJ2-3|TRBV24-1|.|few
CATSVFSTDTQYF
>13|TRBJ2-4|TRBV6-1|TRBD1|once
CASSGDRGNIQYF
>14|TRBJ2-1|TRBV20-1|.|many
CSASAYSSYNEQFF
>16|TRBJ2-1|TRBV7-2|TRBD1|.
CASSSGQACSYNEQFF
>14|TRBJ1-2|TRBV5-1|.|.
CASSWDTNNYGYTF
>19|TRBJ2-7|TRBV4-1|TRBD2|.
CASSQDLILAGGLGYEQYF
>15|TRBJ2-1|TRBV5-1|.|.
CASSFSQGPYNEQFF
>15|TRBJ2-1|TRBV10-1|TRBD1|few
CASSVNRGRNNEQFF
>13|TRBJ1-6|TRBV20-1|.|.
CSASGTRGSPLHF
>13|TRBJ1-2|TRBV29-1|TRBD1|once
CSVRTGGIYGYTF
>13|TRBJ1-2|TRBV4-3|.|.
CASSQVQGWGYTF
>14|TRBJ2-1|TRBV7-9|.|.
CASSHRESDDEQFF
>14|TRBJ1-1|TRBV7-6|.|once
CASKLGSANTEAFF
>12|TRBJ2-7|TRBV12-3/TRBV12-4|.|few
CASSFRQYEQYF
>16|TRBJ2-4|TRBV25-1|.|.
CASSEWAAGAKNIQYF
>16|TRBJ2-5|TRBV24-1|TRBD2|.
CATSESLAGDYNEQYF
>12|TRBJ2-4|TRBV13|.|.
CASSYGRGEQYF
>15|TRBJ1-2|TRBV4-1|.|.
CASSKLGLPPDGYTF
>14|TRBJ2-7|TRBV18|.|few
CASSPQGTLNEQYF
>15|TRBJ1-2|TRBV7-9|.|few
CASSLIGRHGDGYTF
>14|TRBJ1-4|TRBV7-2|.|.
CASSSPPTGRGLFF
>16|TRBJ2-1|TRBV6-2/TRBV6-3|.|.
CASSSTAGRGNNEQFF
>16|TRBJ2-5|TRBV4-3|.|.
CASSQDFGRVQETQYF
>14|TRBJ1-1|TRBV18|.|.
CASSPAMLDTEAFF
>19|TRBJ2-7|TRBV20-1|TRBD1|few
CSAEFNIGNRGQRSYEQYF
>14|TRBJ2-3|TRBV9|.|.
CASSVLGLTDTQYF
>12|TRBJ2-1|TRBV7-2|.|.
CASGRTYNEQFF
>15|TRBJ2-7|TRBV5-1|TRBD2|few
CASSLGLALNYEQYF
>15|TRBJ1-5|TRBV7-2|TRBD1|few
CASSLGQNINQPQHF
>16|TRBJ2-3|TRBV7-2|TRBD2|.
CASSPHGGGTAGTQYF
>13|TRBJ2-1|TRBV20-1|.|.
CSPPLASYNEQFF
>15|TRBJ1-2|TRBV27|TRBD1|many
CASSPADRAISGYTF
>14|TRBJ2-5|TRBV12-3/TRBV12-4|.|.
CASRTKDGRETQYF
>15|TRBJ2-1|TRBV12-3/TRBV12-4|TRBD2|few
CASSLAGSSGSVEFF
>16|TRBJ1-1|TRBV4-2|.|.
CASSQDHGGKDTEAFF
>14|TRBJ2-6|TRBV20-1|.|.
CSARGGNGANVLTF
>12|TRBJ1-2|TRBV19|.|few
CASSLDSLGYTF
>17|TRBJ2-3|TRBV20-1|TRBD2|.
CSAISSGTSGYTDTQYF
>13|TRBJ2-1|TRBV6-4|.|many
CASSAGSSNEQFF
>16|TRBJ2-6|TRBV29-1|.|once
CSVTVGAGSGANVLTF
>14|TRBJ2-5|TRBV5-6|TRBD1|.
CASKMDRARETQYF
>15|TRBJ2-1|TRBV5-1|TRBD2|.
CASTGLAGRYNEQFF
>13|TRBJ1-1|TRBV29-1|.|.
CSGEGLLNTEAFF
>15|TRBJ1-1|TRBV11-2|.|.
CASSSNRVWRTKAFF
>15|TRBJ2-1|TRBV4-2|TRBD2|.
CASSQGGTRGVEQFF
>11|TRBJ2-5|TRBV27|.|many
CASILGETQYF
>15|TRBJ2-3|TRBV6-5|.|few
CASSSGRRGTDTQYF
>13|TRBJ2-3|TRBV29-1|.|.
CSVERVDTDTQYF